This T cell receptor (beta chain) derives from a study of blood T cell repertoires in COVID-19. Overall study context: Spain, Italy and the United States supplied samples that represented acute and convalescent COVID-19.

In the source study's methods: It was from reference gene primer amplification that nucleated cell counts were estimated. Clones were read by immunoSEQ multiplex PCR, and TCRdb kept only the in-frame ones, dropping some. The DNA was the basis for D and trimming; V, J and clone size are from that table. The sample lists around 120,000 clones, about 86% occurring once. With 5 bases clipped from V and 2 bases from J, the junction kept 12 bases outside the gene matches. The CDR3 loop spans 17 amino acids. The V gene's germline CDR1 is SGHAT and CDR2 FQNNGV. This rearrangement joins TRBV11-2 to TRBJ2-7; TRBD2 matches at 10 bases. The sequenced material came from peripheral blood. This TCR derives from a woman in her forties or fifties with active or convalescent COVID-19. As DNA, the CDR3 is TGTGCCAGCAGCCCCCTATCGAGGACTAGCGGTACCTACGAGCAGTACTTC. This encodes CASSPLSRTSGTYEQYF.